Listed below are T cell receptor beta chains from one sample, sequenced in a study of glioma-infiltrating T cells after dendritic cell vaccination. Clones were read by immunoSEQ multiplex PCR, and TCRdb kept only the in-frame ones, dropping some. The sample includes tens of thousands of clones, about 85% seen only once; the top ten take about 9%. The sequencing used blood, collected after dendritic cell vaccination. The receptors stem from a human donor with glioblastoma. CDR3s leave out the opening cysteine and the closing phenylalanine or tryptophan.

TRBV5-4,TRBJ2-3,ASSLMMTGEDTQY
TRBV28,TRBJ2-7,ASRAQGASSGEQY
TRBV5-6,TRBJ2-1,ASSPSSYNEQF
TRBV14,TRBJ2-7,ASSRGIAGSYEQY
TRBV19,TRBJ1-5,ASDGGQVSNQPQH
TRBV19,TRBJ1-2,ASSIEEGPNYGYT
TRBV27,TRBJ2-7,ASSLDPGLAGGEQY
TRBV6-6,TRBJ2-2,ASVQNTGELF
TRBV5-6,TRBJ1-2,ASSLDPMTAWGGYT
TRBV2,TRBJ1-2,ANLRVRGDYGYT
TRBV11-2,TRBJ1-2,ASSSGQVLANYGYT
TRBV5-1,NA,ASSLGDDYEQY
TRBV7-9,TRBJ2-7,ASRPNAAAYEQY
TRBV11-1,TRBJ2-1,ASSPQGRTAGGGNEQF
TRBV10-3,TRBJ2-5,AISETSGGARRETQY
TRBV19,TRBJ1-5,ASSMEWVQPQH
TRBV6-5,TRBJ2-7,ASQVGTGGEQY
TRBV7-2,TRBJ2-1,ASSLWRTGNEQF
TRBV19,TRBJ1-2,ASTLDREDYGYT
TRBV11-2,TRBJ1-3,ASSPEGQLRY
TRBV6-4,TRBJ2-7,ASLLGVREQY
TRBV2,TRBJ2-5,ASSEMVAGAETQY
TRBV27,TRBJ2-5,ASSLNRQETQY
TRBV4-3,TRBJ2-3,ASSQDWGVRTDTQY
TRBV4-1,TRBJ2-7,ASSQLQGYYEQY
TRBV9,TRBJ2-7,ASSDRDRGLQYEQY
TRBV15,TRBJ2-7,ATSREGETYEQY
TRBV7-9,TRBJ2-5,ASSINRETQY
TRBV7-7,TRBJ1-1,ASSSLGPESMNTEAF
TRBV30,TRBJ2-7,AWSVGNIGYEQY
TRBV21-1,TRBJ1-4,ATRSSATNEKLF
TRBV5-6,TRBJ1-4,ASKDRGYEKLF
TRBV5-4,TRBJ1-2,ASSFQGQGYGYT
TRBV12-5,TRBJ1-3,ASVGWGAYGNTIY
TRBV25-1,TRBJ2-7,ASSEPVGQSPYEQY
TRBV2,TRBJ2-3,ARDRDPPDTQY
TRBV6-5,TRBJ1-1,ASRQYTEAF
TRBV7-9,TRBJ2-3,ASGGADDKQY
TRBV5-1,TRBJ1-1,ASSLVVGGRTEAF
TRBV6-6,TRBJ2-2,ASSYSPGGSGELF
TRBV10-3,TRBJ2-3,AISEAQPADTQY
TRBV5-1,TRBJ2-3,ASSRGQGVRSTDTQY
TRBV11-3,TRBJ2-6,ADAGAGNTGANVLT